The clone carrying this T cell receptor (beta chain) was seen just once. The sample carries other DNA sequences with the same CDR3. Assay: immunoSEQ multiplex PCR; the TCRdb copy retains only in-frame clones and omits some. Of roughly 70,000 clones listed, around 80% are singletons. This CDR3 region has 12 residues. V was pared by 0 bases and J by 7 bases, with 7 bases between. Germline CDR1 is GTSNPN and CDR2 is SVGIG (reference sequence). The sample originates from a study of blood T cell repertoires in COVID-19. This clonotype originated in a woman of 80 years or more with active or convalescent COVID-19. The chain uses TRBV30 and TRBJ2-1; tentatively, D is TRBD1 (5 bases). Sequencing was done on a sample of peripheral blood. CDR3 in amino acids: CAWSVRGNEQFF. For the CDR3, the DNA is TGTGCCTGGAGTGTAAGGGGAAATGAGCAGTTCTTC.